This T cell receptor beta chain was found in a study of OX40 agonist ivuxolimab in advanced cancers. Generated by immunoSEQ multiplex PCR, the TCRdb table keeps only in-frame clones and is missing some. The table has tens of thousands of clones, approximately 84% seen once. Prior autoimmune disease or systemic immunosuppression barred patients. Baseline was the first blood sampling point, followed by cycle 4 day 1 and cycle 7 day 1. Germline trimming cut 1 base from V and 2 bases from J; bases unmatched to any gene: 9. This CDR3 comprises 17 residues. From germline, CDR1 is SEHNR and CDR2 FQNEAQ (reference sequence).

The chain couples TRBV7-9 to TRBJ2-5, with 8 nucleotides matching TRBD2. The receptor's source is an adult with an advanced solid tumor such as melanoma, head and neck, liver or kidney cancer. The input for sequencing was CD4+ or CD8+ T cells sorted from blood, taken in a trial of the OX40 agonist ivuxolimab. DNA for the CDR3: TGTGCCAGCAGCTTAGGGACCTGGACTAGCTATCAAGAGACCCAGTACTTC. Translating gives CASSLGTWTSYQETQYF. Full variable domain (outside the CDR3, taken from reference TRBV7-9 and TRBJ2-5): DTGVSQNPRHKITKRGQNVTFRCDPISEHNRLYWYRQTLGQGPEFLTYFQNEAQLEKSRLLSDRFSAERPKGSFSTLEIQRTEQGDSAMYLCASSLGTWTSYQETQYFGPGTRLLVL.